Sequencing of this T cell receptor (beta chain) was carried out in a study of neurological immune-mediated disorders. General observations from the study: None of the CDR3 amino acid sequences found in expanded clones was shared across subjects. This suggests that the TCR-beta repertoires were private in all groups.

MiXCR, applied by TCRdb to the 5' RACE reads, yields one record per CDR3 protein. The profile shows tens of thousands of distinct CDR3 sequences, roughly 4.8% of them singletons. A total of 2 million PBMCs stored at -80 degrees C provided the unsorted libraries. This clonotype has at least ten counts. Antigen specificity is unknown. After removal of 6 bases from V and 8 bases from J, the junction contained 8 bases not matched to a gene. This CDR3 spans 14 amino acids. J is TRBJ1-4 and V is TRBV12-3 or TRBV12-4; 8 bases line up with TRBD1. This receptor was taken from a man under 40 with multiple sclerosis. The sample was PBMCs. This CDR3 reads CASSLDRVDEKLFF. In DNA form, the CDR3 reads TGTGCCAGCAGCCTGGACAGGGTCGACGAAAAACTGTTTTTT.